Listed below are T cell receptor beta chains from one sample, sequenced in a study of graft-versus-host responses after intestinal transplantation. These receptors have no known antigen. Clones were read by immunoSEQ multiplex PCR, and TCRdb kept only the in-frame ones, dropping some. Counted here are 70,000 to 75,000 clones, approximately 88% occurring once; the ten biggest clones make up roughly 2.6%. The material sequenced was unstimulated CD8+ T cells sorted from spleen or lymph node cells, taken before intestinal transplant. The receptors come from a human donor who received an intestinal transplant. Each CDR3 is given with its conserved first and last residue. D genes are given only for firm matches. Some rows have no size entry. The others give once, few or many, or a class for an expanded clone.

TRBJ2-5 | TRBV7-9 | TRBD1 | - | TGTGCCAGCAGCTTTCGGACAGGGGGCTACCAAGAGACCCAGTACTTC | CASSFRTGGYQETQYF
TRBJ1-2 | TRBV4-1 | - | - | TGCGCCAGCAGCCAAGGGGGTCGGGGGTCTAGCGGCTACACCTTC | CASSQGGRGSSGYTF
TRBJ2-7 | TRBV28 | TRBD2 | - | TGTGCCAGCAGTTTATATCGGCTAGCGGTTGGCTACGAGCAGTACTTC | CASSLYRLAVGYEQYF
TRBJ1-2 | TRBV13 | TRBD1 | - | TGTGCCAGCAGCTTAGGAACCACAGGGGGCGGTGTGGCTAACTATGGCTACACCTTC | CASSLGTTGGGVANYGYTF
TRBJ2-4 | TRBV4-1 | - | once | TGCGCCAGCAGCCTCTGGGGCACAGCCAAAAACATTCAGTACTTC | CASSLWGTAKNIQYF
TRBJ1-1 | TRBV27 | - | - | TGTGCCAGCAGTCCTCAGGGGTACACTGAAGCTTTCTTT | CASSPQGYTEAFF
TRBJ2-5 | TRBV4-1 | TRBD1 | - | TGCGCCAGCAGCCAAGAGGTCCCAGGACAGGCACATGAGACCCAGTACTTC | CASSQEVPGQAHETQYF
TRBJ2-7 | TRBV4-1 | - | once | TGCGCCAGCAGCCGTACAGGTTCCTACGAGCAGTACTTC | CASSRTGSYEQYF
TRBJ2-5 | TRBV6-1 | TRBD2 | few | TGTGCCAGCAGTGACCTAGCGGGGGGGCCTGAGACCCAGTACTTC | CASSDLAGGPETQYF
TRBJ1-1 | TRBV2 | TRBD1 | - | TGTGCCAGACGGACAGGGCACACTGAAGCTTTCTTT | CARRTGHTEAFF
TRBJ1-4 | TRBV7-9 | TRBD1 | - | TGTGCCAGCAGCTTTGATGGGGACAGCGAAAAACTGTTTTTT | CASSFDGDSEKLFF
TRBJ2-7 | TRBV7-8 | - | - | TGTGCCAGCAGCCCCCGCGGAGAGGCGGCCGAGCAGTACTTC | CASSPRGEAAEQYF
TRBJ2-1 | TRBV4-1 | TRBD2 | - | TGCGCCAGCAGTCATCCGGGACTAGCGGGAGGACGGAAGGACGATGAGCAGTTCTTC | CASSHPGLAGGRKDDEQFF
TRBJ2-5 | TRBV29-1 | TRBD2 | - | TGCAGCGTTCACCCCTCCGCGGGAGTAGAAGAGACCCAGTACTTC | CSVHPSAGVEETQYF
TRBJ2-1 | TRBV2 | - | - | TGTGCCAGCACCCAAGGAGGGTTCGAGACCGATGAGCAGTTCTTC | CASTQGGFETDEQFF
TRBJ2-1 | TRBV28 | TRBD2 | - | TGTGCCAGCAGTTCACCGGGACTAGCATACCGTGAGCAGTTCTTC | CASSSPGLAYREQFF
TRBJ2-7 | TRBV4-1 | TRBD2 | - | TGCGCCAGCAGCCAAGTTCCGAACGCGGGGGGAGGATCTTACGAGCAGTACTTC | CASSQVPNAGGGSYEQYF
TRBJ1-2 | TRBV4-1 | TRBD1 | - | TGCGCCAGCAGCCAGGTTAGGGACAGGGCCTATGGCTACACCTTC | CASSQVRDRAYGYTF
TRBJ1-2 | TRBV5-8 | TRBD1 | - | TGTGCCAGCAGCCGGGGACAGGGGGCGCCTGGGTTGGACTACACCTTC | CASSRGQGAPGLDYTF
TRBJ2-1 | TRBV5-1 | TRBD1 | - | TGCGCCAGCAGCTTGGCGGCGGACAGGGGGCTTAACAATGAGCAGTTCTTC | CASSLAADRGLNNEQFF
TRBJ1-1 | TRBV15 | TRBD1 | once | TGTGCCACCAGCAGCGAACATCAGGGGGGCACTGAAGCTTTCTTT | CATSSEHQGGTEAFF
TRBJ2-5 | TRBV5-5 | - | - | TGTGCCAGCAGCTGGGAACAGGTTTGGGAGACCCAGTACTTC | CASSWEQVWETQYF
TRBJ1-4 | TRBV7-9 | - | few | TGTGCCAGCAGCTTTTGGGGGGATGAAAAACTGTTTTTT | CASSFWGDEKLFF
TRBJ2-3 | TRBV27 | TRBD2 | once | TGTGCCAGCAGTTTTACCCGGGGGGTCGGCACAGATACGCAGTATTTT | CASSFTRGVGTDTQYF
TRBJ1-4 | TRBV29-1 | - | - | TGCAGCGTTACAGGGACAACTAATGAAAAACTGTTTTTT | CSVTGTTNEKLFF
TRBJ1-1 | TRBV28 | TRBD1 | - | TGTGCCAGCAGTTCATCATTTTTAACGACAGGGTGGGTGCCTGAAGCTTTCTTT | CASSSSFLTTGWVPEAFF
TRBJ2-1 | TRBV28 | - | - | TGTGCCAGCAGTTTTAATCCGGGAGTACACTACTACTACAATGAGCAGTTCTTC | CASSFNPGVHYYYNEQFF
TRBJ2-2 | TRBV6-4 | - | - | TGTGCCAGCAGTGAAGACGGGGGAACCGGGGAGCTGTTTTTT | CASSEDGGTGELFF
TRBJ2-2 | TRBV28 | - | - | TGTGCCAGCATCCCATCCCAGGGACTGAACACCGGGGAGCTGTTTTTT | CASIPSQGLNTGELFF
TRBJ1-1 | TRBV7-9 | - | - | TGTGCCAGCAGCTGGGCAGGGCCCCGGAACACTGAAGCTTTCTTT | CASSWAGPRNTEAFF
TRBJ2-5 | TRBV4-1 | TRBD2 | - | TGCGCCAGCAGCCAAGATGATAGCGGGGGACAAGAGACCCAGTACTTC | CASSQDDSGGQETQYF
TRBJ2-7 | TRBV5-1 | TRBD1 | - | TGCGCCAGCAGGATCACTGGACAGGGGGTTTACGAGCAGTACTTC | CASRITGQGVYEQYF
TRBJ2-7 | TRBV28 | TRBD1 | - | TGTGCCAGCAGCCCCGCTCCGGACAGGGCTCCCTACGAGCAGTACTTC | CASSPAPDRAPYEQYF
TRBJ2-1 | TRBV29-1 | - | - | TGCAGCGTTGCCGCCAGCTCCTACAATGAGCAGTTCTTC | CSVAASSYNEQFF
TRBJ2-1 | TRBV30 | TRBD2 | - | TGTGCCTGGAGTGTAGAGGGTCCAATTCAAGAACGGTTGGTAGCGGGGGGGGCTGAGCAGTTCTTC | CAWSVEGPIQERLVAGGAEQFF
TRBJ2-5 | TRBV6-6 | - | - | TGTGCCAGCAGTTCTGACCCAGGGGGGCGCCAAGAGACCCAGTACTTC | CASSSDPGGRQETQYF
TRBJ2-1 | TRBV30 | - | once | TGTGCCTGGAGTGTAGGGGCGGGGTTAAATGAGCAGTTCTTC | CAWSVGAGLNEQFF
TRBJ2-7 | TRBV27 | - | - | TGTGCCAGCAGATCGGGATTTCCCTACGAGCAGTACTTC | CASRSGFPYEQYF
TRBJ2-3 | TRBV6-5 | TRBD1 | - | TGTGCCAGCAGTCAGACAGGGGACGGATCAGATACGCAGTATTTT | CASSQTGDGSDTQYF
TRBJ1-1 | TRBV11-1 | - | once | TGTGCCAGCAGCTTACGCGGGGGGCGCGGTTGGGACACTGAAGCTTTCTTT | CASSLRGGRGWDTEAFF
TRBJ1-4 | TRBV15 | - | - | TGTGCCACCAGCAGAGCTCCAAAACCCTACAGGGCCATTGGTGAAAAACTGTTTTTT | CATSRAPKPYRAIGEKLFF
TRBJ2-7 | TRBV28 | - | - | TGTGCCAGCATGAGGGATGCCAACTACGAGCAGTACTTC | CASMRDANYEQYF
TRBJ1-2 | TRBV5-1 | TRBD1 | - | TGCGCCAGCAGCCCCCGGACAGGGCTCTATACCCTTAACTATGGCTACACCTTC | CASSPRTGLYTLNYGYTF
TRBJ2-7 | TRBV5-5 | - | - | TGTGCCAGCAGCTTAGAGGCGTACGAGCAGTACTTC | CASSLEAYEQYF
TRBJ2-7 | TRBV18 | - | - | TGTGCCAGCTCACTCGGTGGACAGCAGTACGAGCAGTACTTC | CASSLGGQQYEQYF
TRBJ1-5 | TRBV19 | - | - | TGTGCCAGTAGTATTGGGGGGTTCAATCAGCCCCAGCATTTT | CASSIGGFNQPQHF
TRBJ2-7 | TRBV28 | TRBD2 | - | TGTGCCAGCGGACTAGCGGTATCCTACGAGCAGTACTTC | CASGLAVSYEQYF
TRBJ2-3 | TRBV5-1 | TRBD1 | medium-sized | TGCGCCAGCAGCTTAGGGACAGGGTATCCCACAGATACGCAGTATTTT | CASSLGTGYPTDTQYF
TRBJ2-3 | TRBV7-3 | - | - | TGTGCCAGCAGCTTAGGTGGCCCCACAGATACGCAGTATTTT | CASSLGGPTDTQYF
TRBJ1-1 | TRBV13 | - | - | TGTGCCAGCAGCCCCGAAGAGCAAGAAGCTTTCTTT | CASSPEEQEAFF
TRBJ2-5 | TRBV27 | TRBD1 | - | TGTGCCAGCCCTCCGAGACAGGGGGGAGTCTCGGGTCAAGAGACCCAGTACTTC | CASPPRQGGVSGQETQYF
TRBJ2-3 | TRBV27 | - | - | TGTGCCAGCAGCGAGGAGGTCCGCACAGATACGCAGTATTTT | CASSEEVRTDTQYF
TRBJ2-7 | TRBV5-1 | TRBD1 | - | TGCGCCAGCCGCCACTCCGGGACAGGGGACGAGCAGTACTTC | CASRHSGTGDEQYF
TRBJ1-5 | TRBV15 | - | - | TGTGCCACCAGCAGCTTCTTATTAGGCTCAGGGGGCAATCAGCCCCAGCATTTT | CATSSFLLGSGGNQPQHF
TRBJ2-7 | TRBV6-1 | - | - | TGTGCCAGCAGTGTGGCCGGGAGAGGCCCCTACGAGCAGTACTTC | CASSVAGRGPYEQYF
TRBJ2-7 | TRBV5-8 | TRBD1 | few | TGTGCCAGCAGCTTGGTCAGAGGGGGCCACGAGCAGTACTTC | CASSLVRGGHEQYF
TRBJ1-3 | TRBV9 | - | medium-sized | TGTGCCAGCAGCGCAGTCGCGGGGACTTACTCTGGAAACACCATATATTTT | CASSAVAGTYSGNTIYF
TRBJ2-4 | TRBV5-6 | TRBD2 | - | TGTGCCAGCAGGCCTACTAGCGGGGAAGCCATTCAGTACTTC | CASRPTSGEAIQYF